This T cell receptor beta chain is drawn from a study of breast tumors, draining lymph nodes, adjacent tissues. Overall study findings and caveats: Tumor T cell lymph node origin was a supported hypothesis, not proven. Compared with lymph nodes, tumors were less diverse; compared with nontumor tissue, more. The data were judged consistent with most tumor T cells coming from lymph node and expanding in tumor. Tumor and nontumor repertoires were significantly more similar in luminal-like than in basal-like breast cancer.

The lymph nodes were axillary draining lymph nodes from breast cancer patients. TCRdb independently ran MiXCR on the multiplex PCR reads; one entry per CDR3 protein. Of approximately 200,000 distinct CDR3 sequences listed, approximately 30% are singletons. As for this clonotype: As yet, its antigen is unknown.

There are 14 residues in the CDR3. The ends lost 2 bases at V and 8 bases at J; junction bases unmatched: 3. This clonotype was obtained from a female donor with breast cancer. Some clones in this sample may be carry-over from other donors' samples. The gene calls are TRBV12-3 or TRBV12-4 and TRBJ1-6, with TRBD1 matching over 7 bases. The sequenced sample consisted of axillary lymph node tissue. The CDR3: CASSLRGRDSPLHF. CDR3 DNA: TGTGCCAGCAGTTTAAGGGGGCGTGATTCACCCCTCCACTTT.